A single T cell receptor beta chain is shown here with its context. Its antigen is unknown. Profiling that covered TCR beta VDJ and CDR3 relied on genomic DNA as its template. TCRdb ran MiXCR on the reads and lists one entry per CDR3 protein. The sample comprises 250,000 to 300,000 distinct CDR3 sequences, roughly 59% of which are singletons, and approximately 1.3% rests with the top ten. Those patients picked for sequencing had displayed CD8+CD57+ cell expansion on flow cytometry. As a group, the patients uniformly had severe acquired aplastic anemia. The entry originates in a study of CD8+CD57+ T cells in acquired aplastic anemia. Study summary: Sorted cells (CD4+ and CD8+) yielded DNA amounts that averaged approximately 3.2 ug.

In germline, CDR1 is WSHSY, CDR2 SAAADI. V was shortened by 6 bases and J by 8 bases, with 14 bases between the two germline ends. The CDR3 is made up of 14 amino acids. The study's findings and limits: Patients and controls shared some 29 CD8+ CDR3 sequences, which appeared highly expressed in patients and within their immunodominant clones. Any difference that existed in CD8+ Simpson's diversity between patients and controls was not significant.

The J gene is TRBJ1-6, the V gene TRBV10-2; D perhaps matches TRBD1 (5 bases). The source material was sorted CD4+, CD8+, or CD8+CD57+ T cells (not recorded which) from PBMCs. The receptor was isolated from a human donor with aplastic anemia. The CDR3 sequence is CASRTGTAHSPLHF. CDR3 DNA sequence: TGCGCCAGCAGAACCGGGACCGCTCATTCACCCCTCCACTTT.